Each of the 2 T cell receptor beta chains below was sequenced from the same sample in a study of vaccination and CD4 T cells after COVID-19. The treatment here: approximately nine-day PBMC culture with coronavirus spike peptide pools or control peptides (ViraFEST assay). Oncomine TCR Beta short-read sequencing was applied to DNA from cultured CD4+ T cells. TCRdb recomputed calls from the PCR reads with MiXCR, one row per CDR3 protein. This table holds roughly 8,900 distinct CDR3 sequences, 64% found once. These receptors have no known antigen. The sequenced material came from CD4+ T cells from blood, cultured in vitro. Every receptor here comes from a human donor who had recovered from COVID-19.

This clonotype came up a few times. This chain joins TRBV7-3 and TRBJ2-3; 9 bases fit TRBD2. CDR1 SGHTA and CDR2 FQGTGA come from the germline V gene. The CDR3 runs 15 residues. J lost 4 bases, V lost 5 bases, and 7 bases had no gene match. Here the CDR3 reads CASSRSGSDSDTQYF. For the CDR3, the DNA is TGTGCCAGCAGCCGTAGCGGGAGCGACTCAGATACGCAGTATTTT.

The J gene is TRBJ1-5, the V gene TRBV30, with TRBD1 matching over 11 bases. Looked up from germline, CDR1 is GTSNPN and CDR2 is SVGIG (reference sequence). This CDR3 region has 15 residues. Trimming cost V 2 bases and J 6 bases; bases outside gene matches: 6. CDR3 nucleotide sequence: TGTGCCTGGAGTAGGGACAGGGGGATGGGTCAGCCCCAGCATTTT. Protein product: CAWSRDRGMGQPQHF.